This TCR beta chain is drawn from a study of cytomegalovirus exposure and HLA in healthy donors. Study-level results: Reports credit the classifier with highly specific, highly sensitive diagnosis of cytomegalovirus status. The sole available immune exposure information was CMV serostatus. Earlier findings revealed that most TCR beta V segments proved productive either about 87% or about 30% of the time.

Primers included in the PCR were 60 Vbeta and 13 Jbeta primers. Here immunoSEQ multiplex PCR was the method, and the copy in TCRdb shows in-frame clones only, minus some. This table holds hundreds of thousands of clones, approximately 82% found once. In nominal health when sampled, donors likely had unrecorded immune exposures nonetheless. A note on this clone: As yet, its antigen is unknown.

Germline trimming cut 7 bases from V and 5 bases from J; bases unmatched to any gene: 5. This CDR3 is built from 13 residues. The clonotype originates from a woman in her thirties or forties in good health and CMV-seronegative. The sample consisted of PBMCs. The V gene is TRBV5-7, the J gene TRBJ1-5, with 8 bases that match TRBD1. TRBV5-7 is labeled an ORF, and its function is uncertain. CDR3 DNA: TGTGCCAGCCGTGGACAGGGACATCAGCCCCAGCATTTT. Translation: CASRGQGHQPQHF.